This T cell receptor (beta chain) stems from a study of blood T cell repertoires in COVID-19. Study at large: Acute and convalescent COVID-19 samples came from the United States, Italy and Spain. Sources were T cells, B-cell-depleted T cells, or PBMCs; the material itself was cDNA or gDNA.

It was during active infection that Seattle patients were enrolled and then longitudinally followed. Original analysis: Nucleated cell number was recorded as an estimate derived from reference gene primer amplification. Produced via immunoSEQ multiplex PCR; TCRdb's table is partial and in-frame only. Clonal size and the V and J genes are those of that table, whereas D and trimming came from the DNA. The sample has approximately 250,000 clones, about nine tenths seen once. With 5 bases clipped from V and 7 bases from J, the junction kept 5 bases outside the gene matches. Germline CDR1 is SNHLY and CDR2 is FYNNEI. The CDR3 loop spans 15 amino acids.

The V and J genes are TRBV2 and TRBJ1-6, with 10 bases identical to TRBD1. The sequenced material came from peripheral blood. The TCR originated in a man under 40 with COVID-19, enrolled during active disease. CDR3 coding DNA: TGTGCCAGCAGTAAGAGACAGGGGGCGAATTCACCCCTCCACTTT. Its protein is CASSKRQGANSPLHF.